This TCR beta chain was obtained from a study of blood T cell repertoires in COVID-19. Study-level information: The study drew acute and convalescent COVID-19 samples from the United States, Italy and Spain. The cDNA or gDNA used as material had been derived from T cells, B-cell-depleted T cells, or PBMCs.

V was trimmed by 2 bases and J by 7 bases, leaving 15 bases between them. The CDR3 loop spans 15 amino acids. Germline V CDR1 and CDR2: SNHLY, FYNNEI. In the source study's methods: Amplification from reference gene primers served as the basis for estimated nucleated cell counts. The assay was immunoSEQ multiplex PCR, and TCRdb's table has in-frame clones only and misses some. That table supplies the V and J calls and clone size; D and trimming were determined from the DNA. The sample includes roughly 150,000 clones, roughly 93% of them seen just once. The genes are TRBV2 and TRBJ1-5; weak D call: TRBD1 (5 bases). Sequences were obtained from peripheral blood. This TCR derives from a man between 18 and 29 years old with acute or convalescent COVID-19. The CDR3 loop reads CASSEYQGMEQPQHF. The CDR3 DNA is TGTGCCAGCAGTGAATATCAGGGAATGGAGCAGCCCCAGCATTTT.